This T cell receptor beta chain was documented in a study of beta chain features in type 1 diabetes. Study-level information: Sorted cells, 90 million to 120 million in number, were examined across all samples. Whole-study findings and limits: All four CD4+ subsets of Type 1 diabetes patients contained TCRB CDR3s that were moderately but significantly shorter. The study found that naive, central memory and Treg TCRB repertoires appeared more similar in patients than in healthy donors.

Expressed TCRB transcripts got sequenced, as all isolated RNA was reverse transcribed. Repertoires were generated with immunoSEQ multiplex PCR, while TCRdb's copy carries only in-frame clones and drops some. The data hold 500,000 to 800,000 clones, with around 11% observed a single time. This clone has more than one count but fewer than ten. The antigen is not known. The CDR3 has 17 residues. The rearrangement links TRBV21-1 to TRBJ2-5; the table's TRBD2 call for D was not verified on the DNA. TRBV21-1 is termed a pseudogene. The receptor's source is a man aged 25 to 40 with type 1 diabetes. What was sequenced was naive CD4+ T cells from blood. The CDR3 DNA reads as TGTGCCAGCAGCAAACGTCGCTGGGTAGCGGCCCAAGAGACCCAGTACTTC. Translation: CASSKRRWVAAQETQYF.